This TCR beta chain comes out of a study of PD-1 blockade in classical Hodgkin lymphoma. Across the whole study: Patients were infused with nivolumab 3 mg/kg every 2 weeks.

All the patients suffered relapse after autologous stem cell transplantation, and brentuximab vedotin exposure differed. Sequenced by immunoSEQ multiplex PCR; TCRdb stores in-frame clones only, minus some. The sample lists 72,000 or so clones; more than 85% were seen once. CDR3 length: 15 residues. V shed 3 bases, J shed 6 bases, and the junction held 6 bases outside the gene matches. CDR1 LNHNV and CDR2 YYDKDF come from the germline V gene (reference sequence). The V gene is TRBV15, the J gene TRBJ2-7; 12 bases map to TRBD1. Sample: peripheral blood mononuclear cells (PBMCs), taken at baseline. The clonotype comes from a human donor with classical Hodgkin lymphoma. CDR3 protein: CATSSRDRGLGEQYF. The DNA of the CDR3 is TGTGCCACCAGCAGTCGGGACAGGGGGCTTGGCGAGCAGTACTTC.